Described below is a single TCR beta chain sequence and its context. Antigen specificity is unknown. The data originate from a study of cytomegalovirus exposure and HLA in healthy donors. General study points: Common viral pathogens (according to a later analysis) appeared linked to several of the most significant clusters. Altogether, some 160 TCR beta chains were recorded as cytomegalovirus-associated. In vitro assays verified that three CMV-associated chains recognized CMV antigens specifically.

Per germline, CDR1 SQVTM and CDR2 ANQGSEA. The CDR3 loop spans 14 amino acids. Trimming removed 2 bases at V and 11 bases at J, with 21 bases between. PCR used 60 Vbeta primers and 13 Jbeta primers. Data came from immunoSEQ multiplex PCR; TCRdb stores just in-frame clones and leaves some out. The table has about 110,000 clones, around three quarters seen once. V gene TRBV29-1 combines with J gene TRBJ1-1; D remains ambiguous. The source is a female donor in good health and CMV-seropositive. Sequenced: PBMCs. The CDR3 loop reads CSVEFTGASVHAFF. The CDR3 DNA is TGCAGCGTTGAATTTACGGGAGCCTCAGTTCACGCTTTCTTT.